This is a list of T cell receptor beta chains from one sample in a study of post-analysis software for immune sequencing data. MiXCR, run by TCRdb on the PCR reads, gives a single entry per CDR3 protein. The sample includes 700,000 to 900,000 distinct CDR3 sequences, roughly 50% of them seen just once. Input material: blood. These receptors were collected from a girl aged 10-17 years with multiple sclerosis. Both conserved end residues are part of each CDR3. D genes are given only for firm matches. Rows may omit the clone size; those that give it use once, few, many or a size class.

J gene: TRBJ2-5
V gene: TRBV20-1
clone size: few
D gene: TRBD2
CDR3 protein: CSAPLAGGLETQYF
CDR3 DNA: TGCAGTGCTCCTCTAGCGGGAGGGCTTGAGACCCAGTACTTC

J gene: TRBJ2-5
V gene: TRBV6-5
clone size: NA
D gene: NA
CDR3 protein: CASSYVGGTETQYF
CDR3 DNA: TGTGCCAGCAGTTACGTTGGCGGAACGGAGACCCAGTACTTC

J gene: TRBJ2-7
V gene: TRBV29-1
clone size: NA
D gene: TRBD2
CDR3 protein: CSVEGTGGGYEQYF
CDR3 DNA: TGCAGCGTCGAAGGGACGGGAGGGGGCTACGAGCAGTACTTC

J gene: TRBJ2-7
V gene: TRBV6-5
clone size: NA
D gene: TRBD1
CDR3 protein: CASSYRQGPSYEQYF
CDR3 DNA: TGTGCCAGCAGTTACAGACAGGGACCCTCCTACGAGCAGTACTTC

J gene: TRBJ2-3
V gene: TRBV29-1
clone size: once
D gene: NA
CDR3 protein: CSVGRGLTDTQYF
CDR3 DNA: TGCAGCGTTGGGAGGGGGCTCACAGATACGCAGTATTTT

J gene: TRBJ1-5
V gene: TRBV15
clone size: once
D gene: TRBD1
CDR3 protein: CATSRDRAGGFQPQHF
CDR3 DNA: TGTGCCACCAGCAGAGATCGGGCAGGGGGTTTTCAGCCCCAGCATTTT

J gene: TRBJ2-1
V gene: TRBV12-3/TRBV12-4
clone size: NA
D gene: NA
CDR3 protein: CASSSGKREQFF
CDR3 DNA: TGTGCCAGCAGTTCCGGGAAACGGGAGCAGTTCTTC

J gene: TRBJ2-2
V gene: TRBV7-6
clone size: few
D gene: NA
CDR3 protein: CASSLGLAENTGELFF
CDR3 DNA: TGTGCCAGCAGCTTAGGGTTAGCGGAGAACACCGGGGAGCTGTTTTTT

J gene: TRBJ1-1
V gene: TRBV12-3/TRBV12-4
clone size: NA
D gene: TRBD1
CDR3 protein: CASSWEQGPGTEAFF
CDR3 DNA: TGTGCCAGCAGTTGGGAACAGGGGCCGGGGACTGAAGCTTTCTTT

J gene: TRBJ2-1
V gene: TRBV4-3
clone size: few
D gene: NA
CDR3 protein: CASSQDRPGNEQFF
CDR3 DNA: TGCGCCAGCAGCCAAGATCGGCCCGGCAATGAGCAGTTCTTC

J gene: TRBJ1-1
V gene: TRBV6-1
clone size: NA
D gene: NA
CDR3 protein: CASSGKVNTEAFF
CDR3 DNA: TGTGCCAGCAGTGGGAAGGTGAACACTGAAGCTTTCTTT

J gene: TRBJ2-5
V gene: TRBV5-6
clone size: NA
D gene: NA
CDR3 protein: CASSLGPSGGTQYF
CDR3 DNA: TGTGCCAGCAGCTTAGGACCATCCGGTGGGACCCAGTACTTC

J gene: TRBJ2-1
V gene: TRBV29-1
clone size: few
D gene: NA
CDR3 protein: CSVEGGPSGNYNEQFF
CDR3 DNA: TGCAGCGTTGAAGGGGGGCCCAGCGGGAACTACAATGAGCAGTTCTTC

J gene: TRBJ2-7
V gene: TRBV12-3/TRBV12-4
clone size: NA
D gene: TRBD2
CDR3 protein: CASSWGLAGSYEQYF
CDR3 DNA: TGTGCCAGCAGCTGGGGACTAGCGGGGTCCTACGAGCAGTACTTC

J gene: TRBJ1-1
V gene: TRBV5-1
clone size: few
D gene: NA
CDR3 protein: CASDSGRGGTEAFF
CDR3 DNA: TGCGCCAGCGATTCTGGTCGGGGGGGGACTGAAGCTTTCTTT